Given below is one T cell receptor beta chain in context. Its target antigen remains unknown. No base quality values were provided; no much bigger clone lies one nucleotide off. Per the germline V gene (reference sequence), MNHEY is the CDR1 and SMNVEV is the CDR2. V has 6 bases trimmed and J has 3 bases trimmed; junction bases matching no gene number 5. There are 14 amino acids in the CDR3, from cysteine to phenylalanine inclusive. The CDR3 DNA has 42 bases and is translated from base 1. This record belongs to a study of cytomegalovirus exposure and HLA in healthy donors (dated by TCRdb to 2016 to 2017). Regarding the research as a whole: In an earlier analysis of some 610 of the donors, less than 350 Gb of sequence data and 90 million to 120 million unique TCR beta sequences from about 190 million T cells were reported. About 300 gigabases of sequencing data and 78 million or so unique TCR sequences were included in an early release covering about 700 HLA-typed donors. Of the roughly 410 genotyped donors, 75% to 85% were placed in the genetic ancestry cluster associated with self-reported Caucasian donors. The study aimed to test whether cataloging public T cell receptors could reveal signatures of past pathogen exposure. The T cell repertoires of roughly 660 subjects were profiled by immunosequencing and related to cytomegalovirus serostatus. Along with the roughly 670-subject first cohort, a separate validation cohort of more than 90 different subjects was used. To predict cytomegalovirus infection status, the study combined high-throughput TCR immunosequencing, statistical association of individual TCRs with disease status, and machine learning. A later analysis re-analyzed previously published TCR beta repertoires from 666 donors and added high-resolution HLA genotyping to study TCR occurrence patterns. The later analysis used no new phenotypic data to find candidate immune exposures, relying instead on TCR beta sequences and their occurrence across donors. An earlier analysis of 587 of the donors applied high-throughput TCR beta sequencing to assess whether each TCR beta V gene segment acted as functional or pseudogenic. Donor age, sex, ethnicity and CMV serostatus were compiled alongside the repertoire data. Genome-wide SNP genotypes for about 60% of the roughly 700 donors were used in a later genetic analysis, which treated that subset as a discovery cohort. Every repertoire in the discovery cohort had been generated on one and the same sequencing platform. Both class I and class II loci were covered by HLA typing, at four-digit resolution. Typing coverage varied by locus: about 620-630 donors for A, B, C, DRB1 and DQB1; more than 500 for DQA1; over 600 for DPA1; roughly 450 for DPB1. Roughly 5 DR-DQ haplotypes were handled as single units for association and clustering because linkage in the cohort was strong. Among approximately 370 genotyped donors of the cohort, an average of about 220,000 unique TCR beta nucleotide sequences was sequenced per donor, of which about 18% were non-productive. Results the study describes overall, beyond this receptor: A later analysis associated some 17,000 TCR beta sequences with specific HLA alleles at a false discovery rate of 0.05. In a later genetic analysis, fewer N-insertions in productive TCRs were reported among donors in an Asian-associated ancestry cluster than the 666-donor mean. Across donors, most TCR sequences were observed very rarely, whereas some public TCRs were present in many individuals. A further reported finding was that TCR beta sequences accurately predicted the HLA-A and HLA-B alleles for most subjects in the first cohort. Because HLA typing was missing for some donors at each locus, association tests included only the typed subset. Only TCR beta chains were sequenced in this cohort, and the absence of alpha or paired-chain data limited detectable features. The authors suggested that the approach could potentially be generalized to other disease states and immunological phenotypes. Presence/absence analyses assumed roughly uniform sequencing depth across donors, an assumption that may not hold. A total of 150 to 200 TCR beta chains were listed by the study as associated with cytomegalovirus. A later analysis found that TCR association rates varied across HLA loci, with DRB1 alleles showing the most associated TCRs and HLA-C alleles the fewest. The earlier analysis of about 600 of the donors excluded roughly 16 rarely observed V segments, including chromosome 9 orphons, because counts were too low. A few of the identified cytomegalovirus-associated TCR beta chains were confirmed in vitro to be specific for cytomegalovirus antigens. Because the 87-base-pair reads could not distinguish some IMGT-functional V segments, including TRBV6-2 and TRBV6-3, those segments were excluded. A group of highly shared sequence variants was considered likely to be a technical artifact of the sequencing pipeline. In a later analysis, most CMV-associated TCR beta chains were found to appear HLA-restricted, with HLA associations seemingly driven largely by CMV exposure. Linkage disequilibrium might explain the correlated functional status among segregating V segments, but an unknown experimental factor could not be ruled out. When HLA alleles, especially DR and DQ, strongly co-occurred, attributing TCR associations to individual alleles was difficult. A later analysis found that HLA-associated TCR beta chains were more clonally expanded and had lower generation probabilities than equally common non-associated chains. A later analysis reported that several top co-occurrence clusters appeared linked to parvovirus B19, influenza, CMV and Epstein-Barr virus. V-gene and J-gene trimming of TCR beta chains was associated with a missense DCLRE1C variant in a later genetic analysis, and the association was replicated in an independent cohort. The classifier was reported to diagnose cytomegalovirus status with high specificity and sensitivity in both the original cohort and the validation cohort. CMV serostatus was the only immune exposure information available for the cohort. Broadly in line with IMGT annotations, most TCR beta V segments showed up in productive rearrangements about 87% or about 30% of the time in an earlier analysis of 587 of the donors.

The cohort consisted of hundreds of healthy bone marrow donors. At the time of sampling, every cohort member was nominally healthy, though immune exposures that went unrecorded were likely present. The donor tested CMV seronegative and was one of the 352 seronegative cohort members. A peripheral blood sample was provided by each donor, and peripheral blood mononuclear cells were used for TCR beta sequencing. The Qiagen DNeasy Blood Extraction Kit was used to extract genomic DNA from the blood cell samples. The library was made by the immunoSEQ multiplex PCR assay. For the multiplex PCR, a mixture combining 60 forward primers for TCR Vbeta segments and 13 reverse primers for TCR Jbeta segments was used. Amplification of the CDR3 region of rearranged TCR beta genes was performed with a multiplex PCR assay on genomic DNA. The Illumina HiSeq System was used to sequence the amplified TCR beta libraries as 87-base-pair reads. Per the authors' processing: In a later analysis, tens of millions of unique TCR beta chains were counted across the 650 to 700 repertoires, and roughly 10 million of these chains were shared by at least two donors. Raw reads were error-corrected and collapsed into unique sequences by a nearest-neighbor algorithm in which closely related sequences were merged to remove PCR and sequencing errors. V, D and J gene segments were assigned by aligning CDR3 sequences to IMGT reference sequences. For a sequence to be retained, a match of at least six nucleotides was required to both a V gene segment and a J gene segment. A rearrangement was called productive if the CDR3 had no stop codons and remained in frame with V and J, and every other rearrangement was called non-productive. Following IMGT convention, CDR3 was defined as the stretch from the second conserved V-encoded cysteine up to the conserved J-encoded phenylalanine. The earlier analysis of about 620 of the donors excluded sequences that lacked an unambiguous match to a single V gene segment. An earlier analysis of 587 of the donors classified V segments as functional when productive rearrangements were above 56.7% and as segregating when the standard deviation between donors was above 5%. To diagnose cytomegalovirus status from the catalog of TCR beta chain sequences, a statistical classification framework was built. A later analysis assigned V and J genes by comparing TCR nucleotide sequences with IMGT/GENE-DB human TR gene sequences. Using the TCRdist pipeline, a later analysis assigned CDR3 sequences along with most-parsimonious VDJ recombination scenarios. In a later analysis, every TCR beta chain was defined by the combination of its CDR3 amino acid sequence and its V-gene family, and reads without a unique V-gene family were dropped. A later analysis removed several hundred highly shared, low-generation-probability nucleotide sequences to deal with suspected cross-contamination and a sequencing artifact. A later analysis calculated a clonal expansion index for each public chain from normalized within-repertoire ranks of inferred template counts. A later analysis computed generation probabilities with a VDJ recombination model fitted to out-of-frame rearrangements, and checked the results against IGoR. In a later analysis, hypergeometric tests were used to score TCR-TCR, TCR-HLA and TCR-CMV co-occurrence, with a repertoire-size bias correction applied to TCR pairs. A later analysis estimated false discovery rates by permuting HLA or CMV assignments 20 times. In a later analysis, co-occurring TCRs were grouped with DBSCAN, and TCRdist sequence similarity was added when clustering was performed within HLA-allele-positive subsets. Repertoires with fewer than 30,000 or more than 120,000 public chains were left out of co-occurrence clustering, as were about 5 repertoires with anomalous nucleotide sharing. TCRdb mirrors the immuneACCESS table, restricted to in-frame sequences. Some clones are absent from its copies; in checked studies, under half trace to an unresolved V gene, and the reason for the others is unknown. Clone size and V and J calls were adopted from that table, with D and trimming inferred from the DNA. The sample includes around 98,000 clones, with around 80% observed a single time. Around 1.5% of the sample rests with the top ten.

What was sequenced was PBMCs. This receptor was taken from a middle-aged man in good health and CMV-seronegative. The receptor chain draws on TRBV27 and TRBJ1-2; TRBD1 matches 9 bases in the middle. CDR3 loop: CASSTGTGHYGYTF. The sequence in DNA is TGTGCCAGCAGCACCGGGACAGGGCACTATGGCTACACCTTC.